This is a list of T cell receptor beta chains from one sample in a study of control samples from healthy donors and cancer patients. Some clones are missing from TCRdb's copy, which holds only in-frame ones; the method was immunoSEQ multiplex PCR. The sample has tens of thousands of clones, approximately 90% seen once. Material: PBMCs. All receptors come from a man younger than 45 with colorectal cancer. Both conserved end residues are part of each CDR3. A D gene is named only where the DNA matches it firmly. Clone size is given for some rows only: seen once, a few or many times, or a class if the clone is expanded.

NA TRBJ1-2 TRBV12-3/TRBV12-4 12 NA TGTGCCAGCAGTTTACCACGCGGTGGCTACACCTTC CASSLPRGGYTF
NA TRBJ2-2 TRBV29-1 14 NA TGCAGCGTTATAGGGGGGGCTAGCACCGGGGAGCTGTTTTTT CSVIGGASTGELFF
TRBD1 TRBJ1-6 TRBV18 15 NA TGTGCCAGCTCTTCACAGGGACAGAATAATTCACCCCTCCACTTT CASSSQGQNNSPLHF
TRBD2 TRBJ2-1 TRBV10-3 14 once TGTGCCACAAGAGCGGGGCCCAACTACAATGAGCAGTTCTTC CATRAGPNYNEQFF
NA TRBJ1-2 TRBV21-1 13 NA TGTGCCAGCAGCGGGGACCGCTACTATGGCTACACCTTC CASSGDRYYGYTF
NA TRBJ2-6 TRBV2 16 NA TGTGCCAGCGTAGCGATCGGGGTAGGTGGGGCCAACGTCCTGACTTTC CASVAIGVGGANVLTF
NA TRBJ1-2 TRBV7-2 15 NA TGTGCCAGCAGCTCGCCCCCAGACGGACACTATGGCTACACCTTC CASSSPPDGHYGYTF
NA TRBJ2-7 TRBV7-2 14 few TGTGCCAGCAGCTTAGCGGGGGGCATCGACGAGCAGTACTTC CASSLAGGIDEQYF
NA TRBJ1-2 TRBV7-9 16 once TGTGCCAGCAGCTTGCTGAGTAGCCGAGCTAACTATGGCTACACCTTC CASSLLSSRANYGYTF
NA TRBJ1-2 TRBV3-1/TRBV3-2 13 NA TGTGCCAGCAGCCTCCCGGCTAACTATGGCTACACCTTC CASSLPANYGYTF
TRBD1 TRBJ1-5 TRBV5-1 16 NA TGCGCCAGCAGCCCCCAACCGGGACAGGGTTTTCAGCCCCAGCATTTT CASSPQPGQGFQPQHF
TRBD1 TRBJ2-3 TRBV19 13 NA TGTGCCACCCAGGACAGGGTGACAGATACGCAGTATTTT CATQDRVTDTQYF
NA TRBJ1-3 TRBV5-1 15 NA TGCGCCAGCAGCTTGGACAGACCCTCTGGAAACACCATATATTTT CASSLDRPSGNTIYF
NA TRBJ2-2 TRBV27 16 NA TGTGCCAGCAGTTCGTCCCCGTTAGGGAACACCGGGGAGCTGTTTTTT CASSSSPLGNTGELFF
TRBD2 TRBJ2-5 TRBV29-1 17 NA TGCAGCGTTGACCTCCCCGGGACTAGCGCCGACCAAGAGACCCAGTACTTC CSVDLPGTSADQETQYF
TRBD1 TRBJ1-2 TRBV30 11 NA TGTGCCTGGGGACAGGGAGGTGGCTACACCTTC CAWGQGGGYTF
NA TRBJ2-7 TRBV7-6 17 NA TGTGCCAGCAGCTCCCGTGGGGAGGGACAATTCTGGTACGAGCAGTACTTC CASSSRGEGQFWYEQYF
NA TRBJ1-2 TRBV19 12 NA TGTGCCAGTCGCCCCGGTTATTATGGCTACACCTTC CASRPGYYGYTF
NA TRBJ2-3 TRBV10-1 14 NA TGCGCCAGCCCCCTCTCCGGCGCCACAGATACGCAGTATTTT CASPLSGATDTQYF
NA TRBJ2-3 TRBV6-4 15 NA TGTGCCAGCAGTGAGGGCGGGATGGACACAGATACGCAGTATTTT CASSEGGMDTDTQYF
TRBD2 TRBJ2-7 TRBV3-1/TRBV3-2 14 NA TGTGCCAGCAGCCATAGGGCCAGCGGGGCCGAGCAGTACTTC CASSHRASGAEQYF
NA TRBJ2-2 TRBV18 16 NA TGTGCCAGCTCACCAAGGGAGACAGATAGAGCCGGGGAGCTGTTTTTT CASSPRETDRAGELFF
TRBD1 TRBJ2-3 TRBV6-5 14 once TGTGCCAGCAGTTACGGGACAGCCACAGATACGCAGTATTTT CASSYGTATDTQYF
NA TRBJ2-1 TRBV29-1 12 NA TGCAGCGGAGAGAGGGGAGATTCTGAGCAGTTCTTC CSGERGDSEQFF
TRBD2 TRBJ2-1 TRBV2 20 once TGTGCCAGCAGTGAAAGGAGGTGGACTAGCGGGGTACTCTCCTACAATGAGCAGTTCTTC CASSERRWTSGVLSYNEQFF
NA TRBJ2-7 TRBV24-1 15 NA TGTGCCACCAGTGACTCCCGCGAGTCCTACTACGAGCAGTACTTC CATSDSRESYYEQYF
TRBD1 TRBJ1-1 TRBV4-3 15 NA TGCGCCAGCAGCCCCGGGACAGCTTGGATCACTGAAGCTTTCTTT CASSPGTAWITEAFF
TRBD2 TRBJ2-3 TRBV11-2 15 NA TGTGCCAGTACCCCAGGGCGGGGGAGCACAGATACGCAGTATTTT CASTPGRGSTDTQYF
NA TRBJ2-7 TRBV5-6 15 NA TGTGCCAGCAGCTTGGGAGGGCACATTGGGGACGAGCAGTACTTC CASSLGGHIGDEQYF
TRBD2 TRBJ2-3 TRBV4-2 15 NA TGTGCCAGCAGCCAAGATGGGGGGGACACAGATACGCAGTATTTT CASSQDGGDTDTQYF
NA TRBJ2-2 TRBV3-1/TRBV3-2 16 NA TGTGCCAGCAGCCAAGAGGCAGGAAGGGACACCGGGGAGCTGTTTTTT CASSQEAGRDTGELFF